This T cell receptor (beta chain) was recovered during a study of post-analysis software for immune sequencing data. Study at large: Courses of disease covered relapsing-remitting, secondary progressive and progressive-relapsing multiple sclerosis. Study-wide findings and caveats: Higher frequency in patients than in controls was seen for 5 or 6 TRBV segments, with TRBV5-6, TRBV5-1 and TRBV20-1 among them.

Germline V gene data show CDR1 as MNHEY and CDR2 as SMNVEV (reference sequence). This CDR3 is 17 amino acids long. After removal of 4 bases from V and 1 base from J, the junction contained 5 bases not matched to a gene. This clonotype has ten or more counts. Its antigen is not identified. Researchers reported that TCR beta cDNA libraries carried unique molecular identifiers. TCRdb re-called the PCR reads with MiXCR, one entry per CDR3 protein. Here the sample spans 820,000 or so distinct CDR3 sequences, approximately 57% being singletons. This clonotype was obtained from a girl between 10 and 17 years old with multiple sclerosis. Sequencing input: blood. The rearrangement links TRBV27 to TRBJ1-4; 11 nucleotides match TRBD1. CDR3 residues: CASSSGQGEVTNEKLFF. DNA of the CDR3: TGTGCCAGCAGTTCGGGACAGGGGGAGGTAACTAATGAAAAACTGTTTTTT.